This T cell receptor (beta chain) was recorded in a study of blood T cell repertoires in COVID-19. Turning to the study itself: The samples span acute and convalescent COVID-19 from the United States, Italy and Spain.

Residents of around 24 US areas, aged 18 to 89 years, made up the participants. The authors' processing: Using reference gene primer amplification, nucleated cell counts were estimated. TCRdb's table, derived via immunoSEQ multiplex PCR, lists solely in-frame clones and lacks some. The DNA was the basis for D and trimming; V, J and clone size are from that table. The data hold roughly 250,000 clones, with around 90% observed a single time. This clone was counted once. Sequencing was performed on PBMCs or T cells enriched from blood (not recorded which). This clonotype originated in a woman aged 45 to 65 who had recovered from COVID-19.

The CDR3 coding sequence is TGTGCCAGCAGTGAATCGGGGACAGGGGTCTCACCCCTCCACTTT. This gives the protein CASSESGTGVSPLHF. The chain is built from TRBV25-1 and TRBJ1-6, with 10 bases that match TRBD1. The CDR3 covers 15 residues. The trim removed 1 base at V and 10 bases at J, leaving 4 bases unmatched. Germline CDR1 MGHDK, CDR2 SYGVNS.